This TCR beta chain originates from a study of blood T cell repertoires in COVID-19. As for the study in general: Acute-phase and convalescent COVID-19 samples originated in the United States, Italy and Spain. The analysed material was cDNA or gDNA that came from T cells, B-cell-depleted T cells, or PBMCs.

With 5 bases removed from V and 5 bases from J, the gap between germline ends came to 18 bases. This CDR3 has 16 residues. Germline V gene lookup returns CDR1 MNHEY and CDR2 SMNVEV (reference sequence). In the original analysis: Amplification of reference gene primers provided the estimated nucleated cell counts. The table came from immunoSEQ multiplex PCR; TCRdb's copy has only in-frame clones and leaves some out. V, J and clone size were drawn from that table, and D and trimming were deduced from the DNA. The sample has 70,000 to 95,000 clones; 88% are singletons. This receptor was taken from a woman aged 70-85 years with acute or convalescent COVID-19. The sequenced sample consisted of peripheral blood. The V gene is TRBV27, the J gene TRBJ2-2, with D possibly matching TRBD2 (6 bases). CDR3 in DNA: TGTGCCAGCAGTATTCAGGGTTGGGGAGGAACCGGGGAGCTGTTTTTT. Protein sequence: CASSIQGWGGTGELFF.